The sequence of this TCR beta chain was determined in a study of regulatory T cells in long-lasting Graves disease. Overall study context: Duration of antithyroid drug therapy among newly diagnosed Graves' patients was under 3 months.

This clonotype was counted between two and nine times. Time point defined: newly diagnosed GD, antithyroid drugs for less than 3 months. Following extraction of RNA from PBMCs, that RNA was used to make the TCR library. iRepertoire HTBI primers and Arm-PCR of CDR3 regions built TCR beta libraries. TCRdb passed the multiplex PCR reads through MiXCR, listing each CDR3 protein once. The top ten clones hold roughly 8.9% of a sample with hundreds of thousands of distinct CDR3 sequences, around 11% of them seen once. CDR3 size: 15 residues. CDR1 and CDR2 (germline): SGDLS, YYNGEE. V was pared by 0 bases and J by 3 bases, with 13 bases between. This sample was shared with a second study, whose subject was T cells in Graves' hyperthyroidism and ophthalmopathy. That report notes: Model-based prediction identified ophthalmopathy a median 6.5 months prior to its onset.

The chain is built from TRBV9 and TRBJ2-7; D not certain. The receptor was derived from a woman aged 25-40 years with Graves disease. The source material was peripheral blood mononuclear cells (PBMCs), sampled at new diagnosis, from a patient treated with antithyroid drugs. Here the CDR3 reads CASSVVPGPFYEQYF. CDR3 DNA: TGTGCCAGCAGCGTAGTCCCAGGCCCCTTCTACGAGCAGTACTTC.